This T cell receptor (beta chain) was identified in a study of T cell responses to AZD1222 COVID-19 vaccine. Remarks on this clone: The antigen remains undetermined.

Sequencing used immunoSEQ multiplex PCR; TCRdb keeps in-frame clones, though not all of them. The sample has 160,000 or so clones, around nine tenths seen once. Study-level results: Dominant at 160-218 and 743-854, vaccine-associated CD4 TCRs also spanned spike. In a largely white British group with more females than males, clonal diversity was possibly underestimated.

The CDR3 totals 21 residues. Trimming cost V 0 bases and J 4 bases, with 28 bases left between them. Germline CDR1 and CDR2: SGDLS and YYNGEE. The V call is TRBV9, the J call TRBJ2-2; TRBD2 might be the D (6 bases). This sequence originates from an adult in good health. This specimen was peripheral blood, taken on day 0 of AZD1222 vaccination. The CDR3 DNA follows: TGTGCCAGCAGCGTAGGGATTGGCCCGAAGGTCGGGGGATTGGGCACCGGGGAGCTGTTTTTT. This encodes CASSVGIGPKVGGLGTGELFF.